A single sample is the source of the 29 T cell receptor beta chains below, sequenced in a study of OX40 agonist ivuxolimab in advanced cancers. Profiled with immunoSEQ multiplex PCR; TCRdb holds only in-frame clones, not every one. This sample carries some 60,000 clones, 86% of them seen once, and the ten largest clones take about 3.9%. The sample was CD4+ or CD8+ T cells sorted from blood, taken in a trial of the OX40 agonist ivuxolimab. The receptors were sampled from an adult with an advanced solid tumor such as melanoma, head and neck, liver or kidney cancer.

V usage is TRBV4-3 and J usage is TRBJ1-5; no clear D. The CDR3 loop spans 14 amino acids. The germline V gene has CDR1 LGHNA and CDR2 YSLEER. V was clipped by 0 bases and J by 6 bases, with 9 bases between them. The CDR3 bases are TGCGCCAGCAGCCAAGATATCGTTGTTCAGCCCCAGCATTTT. This gives the protein CASSQDIVVQPQHF.

The chain joins TRBV6-5 to TRBJ2-4; TRBD1 is a possible D gene (6 bases). Trimming took off 4 bases at V and 0 bases at J, with 10 bases between the two ends. The germline V gene encodes CDR1 MNHEY and CDR2 SVGAGI. This CDR3 has 15 residues. CDR3 sequence reads: CASSSQGPAKNIQYF. In DNA, the CDR3 is TGTGCCAGCAGTTCACAGGGACCAGCCAAAAACATTCAGTACTTC.

This chain joins TRBV6-4 and TRBJ2-1; no definite D call. Trimming took 9 bases from V and 4 from J, leaving 13 bases between them. The CDR3 is made up of 13 amino acids. Germline-derived CDR1 and CDR2 are MRHNA and SNTAGT. The chain's CDR3 is CASATETYNEQFF. CDR3 sequence (DNA): TGTGCCAGTGCTACAGAGACTTACAATGAGCAGTTCTTC.

The chain is built from TRBV6-5 and TRBJ1-6; D is unclear. The CDR3 runs 13 residues. The V end was cut by 7 bases, the J end by 6 bases, with 10 bases between. Germline values: CDR1 MNHEY, CDR2 SVGAGI. CDR3 bases: TGTGCCAGCATGCGACGGACTAATTCACCCCTCCACTTT. It yields the protein CASMRRTNSPLHF.

With respect to this clone: This sample also contains other DNA sequences that code for the same CDR3. This sequence joins TRBV4-1 and TRBJ1-5, with no clear D. The germline gives CDR1 MGHRA, CDR2 YSYEKL. This CDR3 comprises 15 residues. The V end was cut by 1 base, the J end by 2 bases, with 9 bases between. In DNA, the CDR3 is TGCGCCAGCAGCCAAGGAGATCGGGGCAATCAGCCCCAGCATTTT. Amino acids: CASSQGDRGNQPQHF.

CDR3 sequence (DNA): TGTGCCAGCGACAGTAACTATGGCTACACCTTC. This sequence encodes CASDSNYGYTF. This chain links TRBV28 with TRBJ1-2; tentatively, D is TRBD1 (5 bases). Trimming took 8 bases from V and 1 from J, leaving 5 bases between them. Germline V lookup: CDR1 MDHEN, CDR2 SYDVKM. The CDR3 contains 11 residues.

The rearrangement joins TRBV7-9 to TRBJ2-7; TRBD2 aligns across 15 bases. The CDR3 is 16 residues long. Germline V CDR1 and CDR2: SEHNR, FQNEAQ (reference sequence). The J segment lost 2 bases and the V segment lost 5 bases, leaving 4 bases of the junction unmatched. The CDR3 sequence: CASSPWTSGGAYEQYF. In DNA, the CDR3 is TGTGCCAGCAGCCCCTGGACTAGCGGGGGGGCCTACGAGCAGTACTTC.

The V call is TRBV5-4, the J call TRBJ1-4; D not resolved. Trimming took 1 base from V and 5 from J, leaving 12 bases between them. The CDR3 spans 15 residues. The germline CDR1 and CDR2 sequences are SGHNT and YYREEE (reference sequence). The CDR3, as DNA: TGTGCCAGCAGCTTGAAAGGGAATTCCAATGAAAAACTGTTTTTT. It specifies CASSLKGNSNEKLFF.

This clone was counted once. V usage is TRBV11-3 and J usage is TRBJ2-7; D is possibly TRBD2 (5 bases). This CDR3 has 16 residues. Germline V gene lookup returns CDR1 SGHNT and CDR2 YENEEA. Trimming shortened V by 0 bases and J by 6 bases, and 18 bases separated the two germline ends. The CDR3 region is CASSLDSGGPLLEQYF. CDR3 DNA: TGTGCCAGCAGCTTAGATTCAGGAGGTCCCCTGCTCGAGCAGTACTTC.

V gene TRBV11-3 combines with J gene TRBJ2-6; D remains unclear. The length of the CDR3 is 15 residues. Trimming cost V 1 base and J 0 bases, with 4 bases left between them. Germline loops: CDR1 SGHNT, CDR2 YENEEA. In nucleotides, the CDR3 is TGTGCCAGCAGCTTAGTATCCTCTGGGGCCAACGTCCTGACTTTC. This gives the protein CASSLVSSGANVLTF.

The count of this clone is one. The rearrangement links TRBV5-4 to TRBJ1-6; 8 nucleotides agree with TRBD1. The V segment lost 4 bases and the J segment 8 bases; nucleotides outside the gene matches: 8. Germline V gives CDR1 SGHNT, CDR2 YYREEE (reference sequence). The CDR3 sequence is 15 residues long. The CDR3 region is CASSPGGQVDSPLHF. As DNA, the CDR3 is TGTGCCAGCAGCCCCGGGGGACAGGTCGATTCACCCCTCCACTTT.

The chain couples TRBV19 to TRBJ1-2; 8 bases map to TRBD1. The V gene end was trimmed by 3 bases and the J gene end by 7 bases; junction bases not matched to a gene: 7. This CDR3 is 14 amino acids long. Germline CDR1 reads LNHDA; CDR2 reads SQIVND (reference sequence). The chain's CDR3 is CASSIDRGGFGYTF. The CDR3 bases are TGTGCCAGTAGTATCGACAGGGGAGGGTTTGGCTACACCTTC.

J is TRBJ1-1 and V is TRBV7-2; D might be TRBD1 (5 bases). The CDR3 extends over 13 amino acids. Deletions cut 1 base from V and 3 bases from J, with 6 bases between. Germline lookup yields CDR1 SGHTA and CDR2 FQGNSA. CDR3 loop: CASSLGGDTEAFF. CDR3 in DNA: TGTGCCAGCAGCTTAGGGGGGGACACTGAAGCTTTCTTT.

The chain couples TRBV29-1 to TRBJ2-7; D is uncertain. V was trimmed by 6 bases and J by 0 bases, leaving 12 bases between them. The germline gives CDR1 SQVTM, CDR2 ANQGSEA. The CDR3 contains 13 residues. The CDR3 here is CSVTRGPSYEQYF. DNA for the CDR3: TGCAGCGTGACCCGTGGCCCCTCCTACGAGCAGTACTTC.

The chain carries TRBV11-3 and TRBJ2-1, with D possibly matching TRBD2 (5 bases). Germline V lookup: CDR1 SGHNT, CDR2 YENEEA. The CDR3 runs to 14 residues. Trimming took off 3 bases at V and 5 bases at J, with 11 bases between the two ends. The CDR3 DNA reads TGTGCCAGCAGCTTTGAGGGAAGAAACAATGAGCAGTTCTTC. This encodes CASSFEGRNNEQFF.

The V gene is TRBV30, the J gene TRBJ1-6; possible D gene TRBD1, 6 bases. Germline-derived CDR1 and CDR2 are GTSNPN and SVGIG (reference sequence). This CDR3 contains 16 residues. The V and J ends lost 4 bases and 9 bases respectively, with 22 bases between them. The CDR3: CAWIAGASTRGSPLHF. The CDR3 bases are TGTGCCTGGATAGCGGGGGCCTCGACGAGGGGTTCACCCCTCCACTTT.

The gene calls are TRBV5-6 and TRBJ1-2, with a weak D call TRBD1 (5 bases). The CDR3 runs to 16 residues. The germline gives CDR1 SGHDT, CDR2 YYEEEE. V was pared by 9 bases and J by 8 bases, with 29 bases between. The CDR3: CATVWALGQDATGYTF. DNA of the CDR3: TGTGCCACCGTATGGGCTCTAGGACAAGATGCCACGGGCTACACCTTC. Full variable domain (rest looked up from reference TRBV5-6 and TRBJ1-2): DAGVTQSPTHLIKTRGQQVTLRCSPKSGHDTVSWYQQALGQGPQFIFQYYEEEERQRGNFPDRFSGHQFPNYSSELNVNALLLGDSALYLCATVWALGQDATGYTFGSGTRLTVV.

The V gene is TRBV29-1, the J gene TRBJ1-1; no clear D. This CDR3 is 12 amino acids long. Germline V lookup: CDR1 SQVTM, CDR2 ANQGSEA. The V and J ends lost 4 bases and 7 bases respectively, with 13 bases between them. CDR3 sequence (DNA): TGCAGCGTTGGAAAAGGGCTAGGTGAAGCTTTCTTT. Translating gives CSVGKGLGEAFF.

V is TRBV5-4 and J is TRBJ1-1; TRBD1 might be the D (6 bases). V was cut by 6 bases and J by 1 base, with 19 bases left in between. The CDR3 has 16 amino acids. CDR1 is SGHNT, CDR2 YYREEE, per germline (reference sequence). This CDR3 reads CASTKRRGAQNTEAFF. The CDR3 nucleotides read TGTGCCAGCACCAAGAGGCGGGGGGCCCAGAACACTGAAGCTTTCTTT.

V usage is TRBV5-6 and J usage is TRBJ1-5; D is ambiguous. V shed 0 bases and J shed 4 bases, with 11 bases lying between them. The CDR3 sequence is 15 residues long. CDR1 is SGHDT and CDR2 is YYEEEE in the germline V gene. CDR3: CASSLETAPNQPQHF. The CDR3 DNA reads TGTGCCAGCAGCTTGGAAACAGCCCCGAATCAGCCCCAGCATTTT.

This rearrangement joins TRBV19 to TRBJ1-2; D might be TRBD1 (6 bases). Trimming cost V 5 bases and J 2 bases, with 15 bases left between them. This CDR3 is 15 amino acids long. CDR1 is LNHDA and CDR2 is SQIVND in the germline V gene (reference sequence). CDR3 DNA sequence: TGTGCCAGTAGTGTCGCAACACAGGGCAACTATGGCTACACCTTC. Protein product: CASSVATQGNYGYTF.

The chain is built from TRBV15 and TRBJ2-5; perhaps D is TRBD1 or TRBD2 (5 bases each). The CDR3 totals 17 residues. Germline CDR1 is LNHNV and CDR2 is YYDKDF (reference sequence). The V and J ends lost 1 base and 2 bases respectively, with 17 bases between them. The CDR3 loop reads CATSRGGLGLGQETQYF. The CDR3 DNA sequence: TGTGCCACCAGCAGAGGAGGGCTGGGGCTAGGACAAGAGACCCAGTACTTC.

This chain uses TRBV29-1 with TRBJ2-3; tentative D call: TRBD2 (6 bases). V shed 0 bases and J shed 2 bases, with 12 bases lying between them. CDR1 and CDR2 (germline): SQVTM, ANQGSEA. The CDR3 extends over 15 amino acids. The CDR3 region is CSVEENSGSTDTQYF. CDR3 nucleotide sequence: TGCAGCGTTGAAGAGAATAGCGGCTCCACAGATACGCAGTATTTT.

The chain joins TRBV2 to TRBJ2-1; a weak D match, TRBD1 (5 bases). This CDR3 is 14 amino acids long. V lost 6 bases to trimming and J lost 2 bases, with 11 bases between them. Germline values: CDR1 SNHLY, CDR2 FYNNEI. The CDR3 spells CASSPDRTYNEQFF. CDR3 bases: TGTGCCAGCAGCCCCGACAGAACCTACAATGAGCAGTTCTTC.

The chain carries TRBV7-9 and TRBJ1-1, with D perhaps TRBD1 (5 bases). With 1 base removed from V and 0 bases from J, the gap between germline ends came to 9 bases. Germline assignment: CDR1 SEHNR and CDR2 FQNEAQ (reference sequence). This CDR3 is built from 15 residues. CDR3 region: CASSLGAGMNTEAFF. DNA for the CDR3: TGTGCCAGCAGCTTAGGGGCAGGGATGAACACTGAAGCTTTCTTT.

The chain is built from TRBV9 and TRBJ1-4; no firm D call. There are 15 residues in the CDR3. Trimming shortened V by 3 bases and J by 2 bases, and 11 bases separated the two germline ends. The germline gives CDR1 SGDLS, CDR2 YYNGEE. CDR3 in amino acids: CASSAEITTNEKLFF. The CDR3 coding sequence is TGTGCCAGCAGCGCTGAGATTACGACTAATGAAAAACTGTTTTTT.

The chain has TRBV7-2 and TRBJ2-7, with D tentatively TRBD1 (5 bases). CDR1 and CDR2 from the germline V gene are SGHTA and FQGNSA. Deletions cut 3 bases from V and 0 bases from J, with 9 bases between. CDR3 length equals 14 residues. The CDR3 reads CASSFSTDSYEQYF. The CDR3 coding sequence is TGTGCCAGCAGCTTTTCGACAGACTCCTACGAGCAGTACTTC.

The genes are TRBV14 and TRBJ2-6; no firm D call. This CDR3 has 17 amino acids. The germline V gene encodes CDR1 SGHDN and CDR2 FVKESK. The ends were cut back, 3 bases at V and 4 bases at J, with 16 bases in the middle. Here the CDR3 DNA reads TGTGCCAGCAGCCAGTATAGGCGGTCTGGGGGGGCCAACGTCCTGACTTTC. Amino acid sequence: CASSQYRRSGGANVLTF.

This chain joins TRBV6-5 and TRBJ2-7; D possibly corresponds to TRBD1 (6 bases). This CDR3 has 14 amino acids. The germline V and J ends were trimmed by 5 bases and 4 bases, with 15 bases remaining between them. Germline V CDR1 and CDR2: MNHEY, SVGAGI. Here the CDR3 DNA reads TGTGCCAGCAGTCCCCCCGGGACACAATACGAGCAGTACTTC. Translation: CASSPPGTQYEQYF.